This T cell receptor beta chain stems from a study of blood T cell repertoires in COVID-19 (dated by TCRdb to about 2020). The study in broad terms: The collaborator samples originated in the United States, Italy and Spain and spanned the acute and convalescent phases of COVID-19. Deeply sampled blood TCRbeta repertoires from subjects exposed to, actively infected with, or recovered from COVID-19 were included in the dataset. The repertoires were released in a freely available public database meant as a resource for research on the immune response to SARS-CoV-2. HLA class I and class II types, where available, came from metadata supplied by the sample provider rather than from assay-based typing. Samples were obtained from the ongoing ImmuneRACE study (first 160 participants) and from 950 to 1,500 subjects provided by 6 global collaborators. The prospective study material was composed of cDNA or gDNA derived from T cells, B-cell-depleted T cells, or PBMCs. A de-identified subject ID, COVID-19 status, age in years and sex were almost always included in the sample metadata.

The collaborating institutions used their own protocols to collect whole blood in K2EDTA tubes. Collaborator samples were shipped for TCRbeta analysis as frozen whole blood, isolated PBMCs, or DNA extracted from either sample type. What the research found in general, with its limitations: Clinical and demographic metadata were provided uncurated, with the amount varying by source and participant.

Points on this clone: No cognate antigen has been identified for it. No base-level quality is on record; no much larger clone is a single base apart.

According to the germline V gene (reference sequence), CDR1 reads SGHAT and CDR2 reads FQDESV. V loses 0 bases, J loses 4 bases, and the germline ends lie 9 bases apart. Measured from the cysteine to the phenylalanine, the CDR3 is 14 residues long. Only the CDR3 portion is preserved as DNA: 42 bases, with reading frame beginning at the first base. TCRbeta CDR3 regions were amplified from genomic DNA by means of the immunoSEQ Assay, a bias-controlled multiplex PCR. For the original study's pipeline: Nucleated cell counts per sample were estimated from amplification of reference gene primers within the assay. Sequence reads were collapsed and filtered to measure the absolute abundance of every unique TCRbeta CDR3 rearrangement. For each sample, productive Simpson clonality was calculated as the square root of Simpson's diversity index over productive rearrangements. TCRdb took over this immuneACCESS table, retaining in-frame rearrangements with V and J assigned. Such tables are incomplete; in checked studies, under half of the missing clones stem from an unresolved V gene, and the remainder is unexplained. V and J calls and clone size are as listed in that table; D and trimming were resolved from the DNA. The sample table records more than 120,000 clones; 85% to 90% of these occur just once. Of the sample, 8.5% to 9.5% falls within the top ten clones.

The receptor was derived from a woman between 45 and 60 years old with active or convalescent COVID-19. Material: peripheral blood. The chain is made from TRBV11-1 and TRBJ1-1, with an unclear D gene assignment. Read as DNA, the sequence is TGTGCCAGCAGCTTAGCCGGGAAGGTCACTGAAGCTTTCTTT. Translated, it reads CASSLAGKVTEAFF. The reference TRBV11-1 and TRBJ1-1 proteins fill in what lies around the CDR3, so the full variable domain reads EAEVAQSPRYKITEKSQAVAFWCDPISGHATLYWYRQILGQGPELLVQFQDESVVDDSQLPKDRFSAERLKGVDSTLKIQPAELGDSAMYLCASSLAGKVTEAFFGQGTRLTVV.